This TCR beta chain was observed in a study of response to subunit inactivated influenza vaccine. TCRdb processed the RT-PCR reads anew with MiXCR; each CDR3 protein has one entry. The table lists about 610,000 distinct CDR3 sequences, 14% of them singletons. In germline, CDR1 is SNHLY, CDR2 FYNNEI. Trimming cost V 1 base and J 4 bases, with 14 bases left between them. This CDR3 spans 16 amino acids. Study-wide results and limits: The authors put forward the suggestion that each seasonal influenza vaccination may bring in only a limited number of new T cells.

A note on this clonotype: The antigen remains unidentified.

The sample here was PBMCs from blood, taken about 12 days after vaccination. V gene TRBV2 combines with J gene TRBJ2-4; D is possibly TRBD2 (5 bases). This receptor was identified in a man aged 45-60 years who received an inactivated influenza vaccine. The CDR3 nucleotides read TGTGCCAGCAGTGAAGGAGGGTTAAAAGTGAAAAACATTCAGTACTTC. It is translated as CASSEGGLKVKNIQYF. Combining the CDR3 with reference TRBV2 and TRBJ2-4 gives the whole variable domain EPEVTQTPSHQVTQMGQEVILRCVPISNHLYFYWYRQILGQKVEFLVSFYNNEISEKSEIFDDQFSVERPDGSNFTLKIRSTKLEDSAMYFCASSEGGLKVKNIQYFGAGTRLSVL.